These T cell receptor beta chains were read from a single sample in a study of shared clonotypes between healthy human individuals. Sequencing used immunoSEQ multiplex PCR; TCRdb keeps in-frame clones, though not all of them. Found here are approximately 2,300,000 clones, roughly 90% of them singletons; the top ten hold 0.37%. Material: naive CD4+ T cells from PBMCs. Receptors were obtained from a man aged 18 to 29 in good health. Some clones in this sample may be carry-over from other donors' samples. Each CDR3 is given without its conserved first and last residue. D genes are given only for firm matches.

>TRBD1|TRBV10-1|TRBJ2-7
ASRPDRGEAAEQY
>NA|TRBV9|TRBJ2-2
ASSARLLNTGELF
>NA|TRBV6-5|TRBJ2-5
ASSRNGAVRGTQY
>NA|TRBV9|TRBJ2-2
ASSVVGVTGAGELF
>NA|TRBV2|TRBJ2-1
ASSDSGTEQF
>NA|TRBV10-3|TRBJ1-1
AISESVGTVNTEAF
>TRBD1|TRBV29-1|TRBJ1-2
SGGQGGSGYT
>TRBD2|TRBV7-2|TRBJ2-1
ASSLQSGRTPLQGEQF
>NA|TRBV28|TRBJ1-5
ASSPRGNQPQH
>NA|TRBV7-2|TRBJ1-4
ASSLSRATNEKLF
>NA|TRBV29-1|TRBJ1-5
SVITGNQPQH
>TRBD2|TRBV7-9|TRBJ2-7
ASSLSAGYYEQY
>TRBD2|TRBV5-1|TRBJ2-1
ASSLRTSGTPTYNEQF
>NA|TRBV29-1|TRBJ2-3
SVEARSTDTQY
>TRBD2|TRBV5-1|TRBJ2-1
ASSQTSGRWNEQF
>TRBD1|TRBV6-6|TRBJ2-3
ASKRQGSTDTQY
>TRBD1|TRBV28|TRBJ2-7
ATITGTGYEQY
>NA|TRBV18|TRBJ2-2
ASSRGTANTGELF
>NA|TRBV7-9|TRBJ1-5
ASSLFGFPQH
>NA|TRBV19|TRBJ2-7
ASSTGREGYEQY
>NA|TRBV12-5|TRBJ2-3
ASGFNTDTQY
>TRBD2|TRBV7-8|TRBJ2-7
ASSLSGGPYEQY
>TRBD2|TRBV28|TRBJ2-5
ASSIGLAQETQY
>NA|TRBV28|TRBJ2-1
ASSPLGVDEQF
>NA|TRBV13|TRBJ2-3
ASSPRRQFGSTQY
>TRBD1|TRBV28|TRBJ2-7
ASSRGTGAAYEQY
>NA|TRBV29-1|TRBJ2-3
SVGELFTSTDTQY
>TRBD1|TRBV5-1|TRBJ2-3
ASSLLAGGDTQY
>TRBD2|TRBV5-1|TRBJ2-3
ASSLGLAIDTQY
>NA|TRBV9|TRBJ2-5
ASSLRGAREETQY
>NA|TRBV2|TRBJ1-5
ASSEGGAVRPQH
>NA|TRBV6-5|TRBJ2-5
ASSSRAFAGQETQY
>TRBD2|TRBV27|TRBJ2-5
ASSSRLAGRQETQY
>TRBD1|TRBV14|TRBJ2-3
ASGQGYSTLTDTQY
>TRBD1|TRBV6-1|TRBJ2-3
ASSAVTGGWTDTQY
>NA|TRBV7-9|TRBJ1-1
ASSFEGGAL
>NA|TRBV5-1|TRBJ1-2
ASRGGQHYGYT
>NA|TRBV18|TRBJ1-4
ASSPDWREKLF
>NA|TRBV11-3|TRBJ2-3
ASSLGGGTDTQY
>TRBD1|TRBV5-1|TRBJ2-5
ASNDRGQQETQY
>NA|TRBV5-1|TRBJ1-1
ASSLYGGNTEAF
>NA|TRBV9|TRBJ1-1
ASSETAENTEAF
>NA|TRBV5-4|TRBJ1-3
ASSFGPGNTIY
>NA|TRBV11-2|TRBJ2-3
ASSLIQGSSTDTQY
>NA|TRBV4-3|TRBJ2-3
ASSPGATRRDTDTQY
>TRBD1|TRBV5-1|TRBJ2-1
ASSLPGQSLSSYNEQF
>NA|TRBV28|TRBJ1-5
ASYTNGALNQPQH
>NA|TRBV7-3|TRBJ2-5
ASSLDPGETQY
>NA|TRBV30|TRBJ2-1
AGVVQGGNEQF
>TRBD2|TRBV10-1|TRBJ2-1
ASSEAPGLAGNNEQF
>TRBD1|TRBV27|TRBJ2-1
ASSWGTEIDEQF
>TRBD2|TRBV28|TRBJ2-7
ASKLAGYEQY
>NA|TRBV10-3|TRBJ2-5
AIRGVGETQY
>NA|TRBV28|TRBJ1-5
ASSEPGPQH